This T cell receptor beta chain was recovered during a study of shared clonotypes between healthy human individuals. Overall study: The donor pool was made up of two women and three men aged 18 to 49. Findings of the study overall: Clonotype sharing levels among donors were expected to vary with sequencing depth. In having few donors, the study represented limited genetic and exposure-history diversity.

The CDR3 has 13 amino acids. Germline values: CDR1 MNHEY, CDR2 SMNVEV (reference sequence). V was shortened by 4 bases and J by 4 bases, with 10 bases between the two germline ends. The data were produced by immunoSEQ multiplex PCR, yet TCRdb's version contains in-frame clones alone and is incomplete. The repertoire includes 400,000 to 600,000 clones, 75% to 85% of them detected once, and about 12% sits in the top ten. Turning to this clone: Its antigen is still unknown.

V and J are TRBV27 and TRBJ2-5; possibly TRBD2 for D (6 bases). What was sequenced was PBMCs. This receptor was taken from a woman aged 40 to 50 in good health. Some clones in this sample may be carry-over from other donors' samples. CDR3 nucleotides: TGTGCCAGCAGTTATTCGGGGGTAGAGACCCAGTACTTC. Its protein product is CASSYSGVETQYF.